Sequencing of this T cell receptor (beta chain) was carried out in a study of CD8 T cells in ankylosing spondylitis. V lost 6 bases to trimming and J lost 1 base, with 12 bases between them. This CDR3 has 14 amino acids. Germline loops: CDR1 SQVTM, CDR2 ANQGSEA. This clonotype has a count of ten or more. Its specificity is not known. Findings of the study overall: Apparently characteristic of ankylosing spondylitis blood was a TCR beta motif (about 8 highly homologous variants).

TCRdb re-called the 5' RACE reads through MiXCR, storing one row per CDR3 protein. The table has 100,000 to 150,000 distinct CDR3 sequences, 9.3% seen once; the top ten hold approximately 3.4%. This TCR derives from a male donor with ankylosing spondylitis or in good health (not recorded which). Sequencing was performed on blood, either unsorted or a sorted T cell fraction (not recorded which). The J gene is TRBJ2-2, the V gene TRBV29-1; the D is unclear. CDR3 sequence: CSVAPSRNTGELFF. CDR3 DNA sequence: TGCAGCGTCGCCCCCTCACGGAACACCGGGGAGCTGTTTTTT.